This entry describes one T cell receptor beta chain. Germline V gene lookup returns CDR1 MNHNS and CDR2 SASEGT. V dropped 3 bases and J dropped 5; count of bases not matched to a gene: 7. This CDR3 comprises 15 residues. TCRdb's copy holds only in-frame clones and misses some; the assay was immunoSEQ multiplex PCR. Among tens of thousands of clones listed, 70% to 90% were seen once. This record belongs to a study of T cell changes during pregnancy in multiple sclerosis. The chain links TRBV6-1 to TRBJ1-1; TRBD1 matches at 9 bases. The TCR comes from a female donor with multiple sclerosis, enrolled in a pregnancy study. The sample consisted of CD4+ T cells from peripheral blood mononuclear cells, taken in the first trimester of pregnancy. The CDR3: CASSDPGQGLTEAFF. The DNA of the CDR3 is TGTGCCAGCAGTGACCCGGGACAGGGACTGACTGAAGCTTTCTTT.